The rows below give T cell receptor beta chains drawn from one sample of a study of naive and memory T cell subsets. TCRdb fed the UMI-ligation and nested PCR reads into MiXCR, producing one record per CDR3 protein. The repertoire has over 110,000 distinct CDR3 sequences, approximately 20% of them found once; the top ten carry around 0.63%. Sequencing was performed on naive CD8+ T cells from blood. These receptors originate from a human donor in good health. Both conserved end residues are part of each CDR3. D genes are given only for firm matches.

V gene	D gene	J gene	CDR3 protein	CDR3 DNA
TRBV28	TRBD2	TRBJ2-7	CASSLETSGSYEQYF	TGTGCCAGCAGTTTGGAAACTAGCGGGAGCTACGAGCAGTACTTC
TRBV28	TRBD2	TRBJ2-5	CASARTSGEETQYF	TGTGCCAGCGCTAGGACTAGCGGGGAAGAGACCCAGTACTTC